This TCR beta chain was captured in a study of T cell responses to AZD1222 COVID-19 vaccine. About this clone itself: The antigen is undetermined.

General study findings and limits: White British donors predominated, females outnumbered males, and clonal diversity was possibly underestimated. Breadth and depth of Spike-specific TCRs rose after two AZD1222 doses.

From germline, CDR1 is SEHNR and CDR2 FQNEAQ (reference sequence). The germline V and J ends were trimmed by 2 bases and 3 bases, with 11 bases remaining between them. There are 16 residues in the CDR3. Measured with immunoSEQ multiplex PCR; TCRdb has only the in-frame clones, and not every one. The sample includes 90,000 to 150,000 clones, approximately 89% of them seen just once. The receptor was isolated from an adult in good health. The rearrangement links TRBV7-9 to TRBJ1-6, with a tentative D call TRBD1 (5 bases). This specimen was peripheral blood, taken on day 0 of AZD1222 vaccination. CDR3 region: CASSLQGRGYNSPLHF. DNA of the CDR3: TGTGCCAGCAGCTTACAGGGACGAGGCTATAATTCACCCCTCCACTTT. Full variable domain (outside the CDR3, taken from reference TRBV7-9 and TRBJ1-6): DTGVSQNPRHKITKRGQNVTFRCDPISEHNRLYWYRQTLGQGPEFLTYFQNEAQLEKSRLLSDRFSAERPKGSFSTLEIQRTEQGDSAMYLCASSLQGRGYNSPLHFGNGTRLTVT.